This TCR beta chain was retrieved from a study of T cells in Graves' hyperthyroidism and ophthalmopathy (dated by TCRdb to between 2018 and 2020). General notes on the study: Peripheral blood samples were taken at the time of initial diagnosis, prior to any treatment. A discovery cohort of around 98 patients, approximately 44 with Graves' ophthalmopathy and approximately 57 with stable Graves' hyperthyroidism, was used to find distinguishing TCR V-J signatures. Whether ophthalmopathy could be predicted prospectively was tested in an independent validation cohort made up of about 18 hyperthyroidism patients plus 17 patients who later progressed to ophthalmopathy. The 80 to 100 discovery patients were randomly divided into training and test sets at a 7:3 ratio. Thyroid tissue and blood T-cell repertoires from about 6 Graves' hyperthyroidism patients were also compared in the study. After blood sampling, hyperthyroidism patients were treated with methimazole at a starting dose of 30 mg daily, and ophthalmopathy patients were treated with high-dose intravenous methylprednisolone. The paper describes TCR Vbeta CDR3 sequencing of 130 to 150 peripheral blood samples, made up of 40 to 45 ophthalmopathy patients, roughly 75 hyperthyroidism patients and 17 progressor patients.

Findings and caveats that apply to the study as a whole: In validation, progression to ophthalmopathy was predicted by the model with 70.59% sensitivity and 72% to 80% specificity, a median of about 6 months before onset. Most expanded thyroid clonotypes (frequency above 0.001) were also detected in blood, suggesting blood repertoires may reflect thyroid immune responses. In cross-validation, a model built on a 13 V-J signature told ophthalmopathy apart from stable hyperthyroidism with 85% to 90% sensitivity and roughly 81% specificity, and in testing the same model reached 80%/75%. No statistical method was used to set the sample size in advance, and investigators knew the group allocation.

From its cysteine to its phenylalanine, the CDR3 spans 19 amino acids. The read is trimmed to its CDR3 DNA, 57 bases read in frame from base 1. The germline V gene sets CDR1 to MNHEY and CDR2 to SVGAGI. For this chain, trimming is 6 bases at the V end and 0 bases at the J end, and the number of junction bases without a gene match is 10. Hyperthyroidism patients were newly diagnosed, had a disease duration of under 2 months, and were aged 18 to 65 years. The study excluded patients with uncontrolled infections, other autoimmune diseases, pregnancy or lactation. Diagnoses were based on clinical symptoms, serum thyroxine and TRAb, thyroid ultrasound and orbital computed tomography. Blood from progressor patients was drawn when they were first diagnosed with hyperthyroidism, before any ophthalmopathy symptoms appeared. PBMCs were separated from 8 to 10 ml of fresh peripheral blood using Ficoll-Paque density gradient centrifugation. Patients classed as progressors first received a Graves' hyperthyroidism diagnosis and then went on to develop ophthalmopathy during follow-up. Total RNA was extracted with Trizol reagent, and quality was checked on an Agilent 2100 Bioanalyzer.

This clonotype has just a few counts. Its antigen target is currently unknown. Within one base of it there is no much larger clone, and no base qualities were kept. The TCR beta CDR3 regions were amplified from RNA transcripts. The TCR CDR3 was subjected to a first round of RT-PCR using the HTBI primer set and the Qiagen OneStep RT-PCR kit. A second multiplex PCR round built the libraries, followed by size selection and purification. Sequencing of the libraries was done on an Illumina HiSeq2000 using paired-end 100 bp reads. The study's own analysis went as follows. SOAPnuke was used to process the raw data, throwing out any read that contained adapters or uncalled bases, had a mean Phred below 15, or lacked an exact constant-primer or identifier match. High-quality paired reads were merged using COPE v1.2.5, and each unique nucleotide sequence was defined as a clonotype. Clonotypes were aligned to IMGT TRBV, TRBD and TRBJ reference segments using MiTCR v1.1. Analysis was restricted to V-J combinations with a frequency above 0.0001, which covered roughly 99% of repertoires. A TCS score was defined as the ratio between F50 (clonal expansion) and ExV (chaos), using BLOSUM62-based TCRdist between CDR3 peptides within each V-J. Welch's t-statistics and random forest reduced 500 to 650 V-J features to 10 to 15, which were used in a naive Bayes classifier (R e1071). TCRdb took the public reads, trimmed them with fastp at Q25, ran MiXCR for clone calling and kept in-frame beta chains. Each CDR3 protein appears once, grouped with its most common genes and DNA. The V and J calls and clone size come from TCRdb's table, not from the authors' own analysis. The sample has 370,000 or so distinct CDR3 sequences on record, roughly 13% of them singletons. The top ten clonotypes cover roughly 20% of the sample.

Sequencing used blood. The TCR originated in a man aged 25 to 45 with Graves' hyperthyroidism that later progressed to Graves' ophthalmopathy. Recombination connected TRBV6-5 to TRBJ2-2; 13 junctional bases match TRBD2. CDR3 protein: CASSYVGLAGKSNTGELFF. The nucleotides read TGTGCCAGCAGCTACGTGGGACTAGCGGGGAAATCGAACACCGGGGAGCTGTTTTTT.